The next 9 T cell receptor beta chains were all read from a single sample in a study of regulatory dendritic cells for organ transplantation. Assay: immunoSEQ multiplex PCR; the TCRdb copy retains only in-frame clones and omits some. This table has about 28,000 clones, around 83% appearing once. The specimen was naive CD4+ T cells from blood. The sample's subset: CD45RA+ naive T cells. These receptors were collected from a human donor in good health.

The V call is TRBV11-3, the J call TRBJ2-4; no definite D call. V shed 5 bases and J shed 5 bases, with 22 bases lying between them. There are 17 residues in the CDR3. The germline V gene encodes CDR1 SGHNT and CDR2 YENEEA. The CDR3 loop reads CASSLEVRRKKQNIQYF. The CDR3 bases are TGTGCCAGCAGCCTCGAGGTACGTAGGAAAAAACAAAACATTCAGTACTTC.

This rearrangement joins TRBV5-1 to TRBJ2-3, with 7 bases lining up with TRBD2. V gave up 5 bases and J gave up 3 bases; unmatched junction bases: 6. The CDR3 has 14 residues. In germline, CDR1 is SGHRS, CDR2 YFSETQ. CDR3 in DNA: TGCGCCAGCAGACTAGGGACTAATACAGATACGCAGTATTTT. The encoded protein is CASRLGTNTDTQYF.

This clone was recorded only once. The V gene is TRBV6-1, the J gene TRBJ1-3; 7 nucleotides match TRBD1. The CDR3 is 14 amino acids. The junction had 2 bases not matched to a gene; V was cut back by 2 bases and J by 4 bases. Germline V gene lookup returns CDR1 MNHNS and CDR2 SASEGT. This chain's CDR3 is CASSERQGGNTIYF. The CDR3 region has the DNA TGTGCCAGCAGTGAACGACAGGGAGGAAACACCATATATTTT.

V usage is TRBV5-4 and J usage is TRBJ2-7; D unresolved. Trimming took 4 bases from V and 2 from J, leaving 13 bases between them. Germline V gene lookup returns CDR1 SGHNT and CDR2 YYREEE (reference sequence). CDR3 length equals 14 residues. As DNA, the CDR3 is TGTGCCAGCAGCCAACCTGGCAGCGCCTACGAGCAGTACTTC. This codes for CASSQPGSAYEQYF.

The chain has TRBV2 and TRBJ2-5, with a weak D call TRBD2 (7 bases). The germline V and J ends were trimmed by 5 bases and 5 bases, with 15 bases remaining between them. Germline values: CDR1 SNHLY, CDR2 FYNNEI. The CDR3 has 14 residues. CDR3 in DNA: TGTGCCAGCAGTCGGGGGGCCCCGGGGGAGACCCAGTACTTC. Translation: CASSRGAPGETQYF.

Only a few counts were recorded for this clone. V is TRBV5-1 and J is TRBJ1-1; TRBD1 aligns across 8 bases. This CDR3 region has 16 residues. V lost 4 bases to trimming and J lost 4 bases; unmatched junction nucleotides: 12. Germline V CDR1 and CDR2: SGHRS, YFSETQ. CDR3 residues: CASSPHLGQGSTEAFF. The CDR3 DNA follows: TGCGCCAGCAGCCCGCACCTAGGACAGGGCAGCACTGAAGCTTTCTTT. The full variable domain, its missing parts supplied by reference TRBV5-1 and TRBJ1-1, is KAGVTQTPRYLIKTRGQQVTLSCSPISGHRSVSWYQQTPGQGLQFLFEYFSETQRNKGNFPGRFSGRQFSNSRSEMNVSTLELGDSALYLCASSPHLGQGSTEAFFGQGTRLTVV.

The rearrangement joins TRBV6-5 to TRBJ2-1; D possibly corresponds to TRBD2 (7 bases). CDR3 length: 14 amino acids. Germline assignment: CDR1 MNHEY and CDR2 SVGAGI. Trimming removed 0 bases from V and 8 bases from J, with 11 bases in between. The CDR3, as DNA: TGTGCCAGCAGTTACTCAAGGGGGGGCGATGAGCAGTTCTTC. Protein product: CASSYSRGGDEQFF.

This chain links TRBV2 with TRBJ2-1, with D maybe TRBD2 (6 bases). The V and J ends lost 6 bases and 3 bases respectively, with 9 bases between them. Germline CDR1 is SNHLY and CDR2 is FYNNEI. The CDR3 consists of 13 residues. In DNA, the CDR3 is TGTGCCAGCAGCGAGACTAGCTACAATGAGCAGTTCTTC. Its translation: CASSETSYNEQFF.

The chain uses TRBV2 and TRBJ2-3; 10 bases agree with TRBD2. CDR1 and CDR2 from the germline V gene are SNHLY and FYNNEI. The junction had 2 bases not matched to a gene; V was cut back by 5 bases and J by 3 bases. The CDR3 loop spans 14 amino acids. This CDR3 is CASSRTSGTDTQYF. Written as DNA, the CDR3 is TGTGCCAGCAGTCGGACTAGCGGAACAGATACGCAGTATTTT.